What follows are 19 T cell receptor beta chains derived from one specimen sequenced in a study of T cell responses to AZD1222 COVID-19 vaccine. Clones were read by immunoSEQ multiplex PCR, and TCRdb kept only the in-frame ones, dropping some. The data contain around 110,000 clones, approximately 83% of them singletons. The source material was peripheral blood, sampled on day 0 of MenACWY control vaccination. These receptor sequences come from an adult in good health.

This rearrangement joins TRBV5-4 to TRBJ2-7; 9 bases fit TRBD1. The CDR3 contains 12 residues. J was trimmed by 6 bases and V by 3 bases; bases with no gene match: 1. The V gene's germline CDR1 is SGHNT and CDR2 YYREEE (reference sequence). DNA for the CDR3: TGTGCCAGCAGCTCGACAGGGGGCGAGCAGTACTTC. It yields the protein CASSSTGGEQYF.

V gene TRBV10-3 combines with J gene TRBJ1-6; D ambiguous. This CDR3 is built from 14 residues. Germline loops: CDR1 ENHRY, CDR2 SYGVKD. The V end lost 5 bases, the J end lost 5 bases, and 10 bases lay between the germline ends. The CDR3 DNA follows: TGTGCCATCAGTCTCGACGGCAATAATTCACCCCTCCACTTT. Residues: CAISLDGNNSPLHF.

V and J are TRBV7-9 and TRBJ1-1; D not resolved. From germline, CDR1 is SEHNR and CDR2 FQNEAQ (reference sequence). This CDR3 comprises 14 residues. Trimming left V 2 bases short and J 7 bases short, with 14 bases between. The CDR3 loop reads CASSLNSGSLEAFF. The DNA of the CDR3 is TGTGCCAGCAGCTTAAACTCAGGAAGCCTTGAAGCTTTCTTT.

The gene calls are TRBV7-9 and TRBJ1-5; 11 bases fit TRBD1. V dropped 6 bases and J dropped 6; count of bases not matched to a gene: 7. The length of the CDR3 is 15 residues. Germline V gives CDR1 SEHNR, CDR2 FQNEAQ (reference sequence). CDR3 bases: TGTGCCAGCAGTCCTGGACAGGGGGCCGGTCAGCCCCAGCATTTT. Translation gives CASSPGQGAGQPQHF.

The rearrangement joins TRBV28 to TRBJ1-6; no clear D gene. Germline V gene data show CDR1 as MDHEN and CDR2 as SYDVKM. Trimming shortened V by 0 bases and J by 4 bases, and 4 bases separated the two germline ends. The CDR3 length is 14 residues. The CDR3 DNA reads TGTGCCAGCAGTTTATGGGATTATAATTCACCCCTCCACTTT. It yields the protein CASSLWDYNSPLHF.

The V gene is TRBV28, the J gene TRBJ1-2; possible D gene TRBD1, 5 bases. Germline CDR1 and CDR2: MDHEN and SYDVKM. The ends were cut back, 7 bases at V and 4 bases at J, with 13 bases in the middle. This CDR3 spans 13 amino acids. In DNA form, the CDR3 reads TGTGCCAGCAATCAGGGTGACTCCTATGGCTACACCTTC. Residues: CASNQGDSYGYTF.

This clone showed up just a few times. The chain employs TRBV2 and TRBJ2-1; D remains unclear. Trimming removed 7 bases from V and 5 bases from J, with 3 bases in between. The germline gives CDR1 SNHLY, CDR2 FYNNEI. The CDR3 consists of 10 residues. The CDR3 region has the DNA TGTGCCAGCACGGACAATGAGCAGTTCTTC. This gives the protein CASTDNEQFF.

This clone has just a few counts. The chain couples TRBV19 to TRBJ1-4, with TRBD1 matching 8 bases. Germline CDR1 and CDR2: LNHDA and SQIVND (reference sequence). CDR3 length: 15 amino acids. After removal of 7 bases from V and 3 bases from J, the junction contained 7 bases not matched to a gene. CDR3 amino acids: CASTVTGGSNEKLFF. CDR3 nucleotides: TGTGCCAGTACCGTAACAGGGGGATCTAATGAAAAACTGTTTTTT. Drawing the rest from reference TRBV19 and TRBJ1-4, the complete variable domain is DGGITQSPKYLFRKEGQNVTLSCEQNLNHDAMYWYRQDPGQGLRLIYYSQIVNDFQKGDIAEGYSVSREKKESFPLTVTSAQKNPTAFYLCASTVTGGSNEKLFFGSGTQLSVL.

DNA of the CDR3: TGTGCCAGCAGCTTAATGACAGGGCTGAATGGCTACACCTTC. Encoded protein: CASSLMTGLNGYTF. V gene TRBV7-9 combines with J gene TRBJ1-2; 7 positions match TRBD1. The J segment lost 6 bases and the V segment lost 2 bases, leaving 6 bases of the junction unmatched. CDR1 is SEHNR, CDR2 FQNEAQ, per germline (reference sequence). The CDR3 has 14 residues.

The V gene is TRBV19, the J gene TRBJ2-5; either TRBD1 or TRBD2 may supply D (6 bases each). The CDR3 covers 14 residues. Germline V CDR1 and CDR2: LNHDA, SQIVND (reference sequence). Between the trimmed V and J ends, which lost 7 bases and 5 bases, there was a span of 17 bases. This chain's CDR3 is CASNSGYQGETQYF. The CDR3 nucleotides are TGTGCCAGTAACAGCGGGTACCAGGGGGAGACCCAGTACTTC.

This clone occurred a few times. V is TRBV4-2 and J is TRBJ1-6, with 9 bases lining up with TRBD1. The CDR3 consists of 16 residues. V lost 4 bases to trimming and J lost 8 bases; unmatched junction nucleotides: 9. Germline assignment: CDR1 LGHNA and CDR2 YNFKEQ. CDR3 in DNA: TGTGCCAGCAGCCCACTTTCCCGGACAGGGGATTCACCCCTCCACTTT. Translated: CASSPLSRTGDSPLHF.

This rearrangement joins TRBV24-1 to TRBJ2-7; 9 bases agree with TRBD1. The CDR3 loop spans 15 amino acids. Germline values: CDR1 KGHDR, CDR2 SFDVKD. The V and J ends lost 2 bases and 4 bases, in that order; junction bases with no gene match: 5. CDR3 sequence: CATSDSGQGLYEQYF. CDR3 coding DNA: TGTGCCACCAGTGATTCGGGACAGGGTCTTTACGAGCAGTACTTC.

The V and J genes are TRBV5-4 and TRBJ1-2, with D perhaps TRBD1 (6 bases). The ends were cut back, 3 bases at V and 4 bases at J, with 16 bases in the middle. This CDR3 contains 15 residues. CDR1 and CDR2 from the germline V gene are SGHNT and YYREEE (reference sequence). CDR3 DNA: TGTGCCAGCAGCTCCCGGGGCGGGGGCGGCTATGGCTACACCTTC. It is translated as CASSSRGGGGYGYTF. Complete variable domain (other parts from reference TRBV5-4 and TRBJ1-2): ETGVTQSPTHLIKTRGQQVTLRCSSQSGHNTVSWYQQALGQGPQFIFQYYREEENGRGNFPPRFSGLQFPNYSSELNVNALELDDSALYLCASSSRGGGGYGYTFGSGTRLTVV.

This CDR3 is CASSTERTSGRREQYF. The CDR3 bases are TGTGCCAGCAGTACAGAACGGACTAGCGGGAGGAGGGAGCAGTACTTC. The rearrangement links TRBV6-2 or TRBV6-3 to TRBJ2-7; 14 bases map to TRBD2. The CDR3 consists of 16 residues. Trimming took 5 bases from V and 7 from J; bases not matched to a gene: 10. Germline-derived CDR1 and CDR2 are MNHEY and SVGEGT.

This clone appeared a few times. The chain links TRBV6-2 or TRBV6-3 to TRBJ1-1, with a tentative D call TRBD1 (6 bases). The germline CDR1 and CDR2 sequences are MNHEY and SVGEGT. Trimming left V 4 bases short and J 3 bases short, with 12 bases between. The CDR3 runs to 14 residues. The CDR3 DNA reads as TGTGCCAGCAGTTCCCGAGGACAGTACACTGAAGCTTTCTTT. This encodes CASSSRGQYTEAFF.

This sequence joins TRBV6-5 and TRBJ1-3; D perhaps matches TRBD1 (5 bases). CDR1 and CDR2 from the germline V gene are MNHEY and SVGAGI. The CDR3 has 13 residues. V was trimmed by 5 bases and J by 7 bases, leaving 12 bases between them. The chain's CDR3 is CASSQGPVNTIYF. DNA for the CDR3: TGTGCCAGCAGTCAGGGTCCGGTGAACACCATATATTTT.

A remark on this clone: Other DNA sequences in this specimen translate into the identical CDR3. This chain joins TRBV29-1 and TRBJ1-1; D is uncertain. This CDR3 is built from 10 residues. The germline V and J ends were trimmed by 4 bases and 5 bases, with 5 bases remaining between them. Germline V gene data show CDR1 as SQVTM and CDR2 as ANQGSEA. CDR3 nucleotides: TGCAGCGTTGGGGGAACTGAAGCTTTCTTT. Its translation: CSVGGTEAFF.

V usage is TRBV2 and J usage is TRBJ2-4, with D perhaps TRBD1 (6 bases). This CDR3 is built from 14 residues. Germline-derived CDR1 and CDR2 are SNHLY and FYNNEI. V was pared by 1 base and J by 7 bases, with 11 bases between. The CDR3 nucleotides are TGTGCCAGCAGTGAAGAACAGGGCCGGAACATTCAGTACTTC. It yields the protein CASSEEQGRNIQYF.

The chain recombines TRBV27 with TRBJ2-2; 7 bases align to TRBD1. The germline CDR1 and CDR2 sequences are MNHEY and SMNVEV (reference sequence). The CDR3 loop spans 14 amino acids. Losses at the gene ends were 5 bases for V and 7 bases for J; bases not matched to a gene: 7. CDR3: CASSATGLHGELFF. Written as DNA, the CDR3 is TGTGCCAGCAGTGCGACAGGGTTGCACGGGGAGCTGTTTTTT.